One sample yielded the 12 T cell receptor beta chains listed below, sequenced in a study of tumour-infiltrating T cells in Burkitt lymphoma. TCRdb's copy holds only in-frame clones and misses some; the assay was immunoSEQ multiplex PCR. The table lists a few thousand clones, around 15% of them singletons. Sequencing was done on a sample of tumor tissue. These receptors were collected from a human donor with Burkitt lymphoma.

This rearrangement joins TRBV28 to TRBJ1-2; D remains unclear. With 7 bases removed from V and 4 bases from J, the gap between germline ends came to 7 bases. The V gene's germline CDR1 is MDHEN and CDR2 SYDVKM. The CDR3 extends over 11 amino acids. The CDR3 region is CASTWTYGYTF. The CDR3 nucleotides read TGTGCCAGCACTTGGACCTATGGCTACACCTTC.

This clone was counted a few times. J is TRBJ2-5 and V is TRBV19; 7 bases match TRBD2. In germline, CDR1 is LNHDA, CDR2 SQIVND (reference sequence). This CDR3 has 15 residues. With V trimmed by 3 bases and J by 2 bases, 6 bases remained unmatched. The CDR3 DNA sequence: TGTGCCAGTAGTATCGGGGAGGGTGTTCAAGAGACCCAGTACTTC. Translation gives CASSIGEGVQETQYF.

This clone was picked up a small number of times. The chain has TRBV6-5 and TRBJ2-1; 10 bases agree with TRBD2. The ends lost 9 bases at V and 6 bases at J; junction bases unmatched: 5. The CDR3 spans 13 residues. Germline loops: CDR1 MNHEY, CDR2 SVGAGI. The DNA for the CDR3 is TGTGCCAGTAATAGCGGGGGGAGCAATGAGCAGTTCTTC. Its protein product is CASNSGGSNEQFF.

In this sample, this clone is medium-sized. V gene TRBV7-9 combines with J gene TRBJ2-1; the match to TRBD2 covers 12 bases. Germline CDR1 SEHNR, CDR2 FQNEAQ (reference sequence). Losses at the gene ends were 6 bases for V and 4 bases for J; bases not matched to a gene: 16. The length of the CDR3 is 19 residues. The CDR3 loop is CASSHRGSSGRALYNEQFF. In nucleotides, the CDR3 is TGTGCCAGCAGTCACCGGGGGTCTAGCGGGAGGGCCTTGTACAATGAGCAGTTCTTC.

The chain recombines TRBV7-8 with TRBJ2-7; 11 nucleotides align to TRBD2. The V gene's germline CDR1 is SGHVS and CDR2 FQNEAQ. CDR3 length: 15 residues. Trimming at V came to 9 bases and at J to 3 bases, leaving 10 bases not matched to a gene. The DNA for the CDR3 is TGTGCCAGTAGTCCACTAGCGGGAGTGCTCTACGAGCAGTACTTC. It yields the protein CASSPLAGVLYEQYF.

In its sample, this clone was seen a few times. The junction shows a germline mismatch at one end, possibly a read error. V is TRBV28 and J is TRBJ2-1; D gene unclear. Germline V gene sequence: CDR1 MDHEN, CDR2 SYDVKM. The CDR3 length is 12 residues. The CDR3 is CASSFWYNKQFF. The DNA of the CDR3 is TGTGCCAGCAGTTTCTGGTACAATAAGCAGTTCTTC.

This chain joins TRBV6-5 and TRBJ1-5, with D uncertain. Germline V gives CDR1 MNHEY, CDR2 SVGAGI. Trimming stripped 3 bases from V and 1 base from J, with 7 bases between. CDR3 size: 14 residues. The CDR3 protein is CASSYTVSNQPQHF. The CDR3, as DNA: TGTGCCAGCAGTTATACAGTAAGCAATCAGCCCCAGCATTTT.

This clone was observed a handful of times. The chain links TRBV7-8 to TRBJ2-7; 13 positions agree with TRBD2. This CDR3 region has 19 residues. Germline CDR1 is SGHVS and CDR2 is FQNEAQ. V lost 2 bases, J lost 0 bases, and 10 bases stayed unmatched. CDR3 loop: CASSLLGTSGASSSYEQYF. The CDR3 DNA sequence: TGTGCCAGCAGCTTATTGGGGACTAGCGGGGCCTCTAGCTCCTACGAGCAGTACTTC. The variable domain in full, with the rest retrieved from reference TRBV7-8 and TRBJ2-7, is GAGVSQSPRYKVAKRGQDVALRCDPISGHVSLFWYQQALGQGPEFLTYFQNEAQLDKSGLPSDRFFAERPEGSVSTLKIQRTQQEDSAVYLCASSLLGTSGASSSYEQYFGPGTRLTVT.

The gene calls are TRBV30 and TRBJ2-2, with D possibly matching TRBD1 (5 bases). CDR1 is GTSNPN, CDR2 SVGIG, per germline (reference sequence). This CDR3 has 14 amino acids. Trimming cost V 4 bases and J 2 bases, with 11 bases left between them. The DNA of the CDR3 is TGTGCCTGGATTGCAGGGCCTAACACCGGGGAGCTGTTTTTT. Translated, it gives CAWIAGPNTGELFF. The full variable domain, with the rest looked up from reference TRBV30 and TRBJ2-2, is SQTIHQWPATLVQPVGSPLSLECTVEGTSNPNLYWYRQAAGRGLQLLFYSVGIGQISSEVPQNLSASRPQDRQFILSSKKLLLSDSGFYLCAWIAGPNTGELFFGEGSRLTVL.

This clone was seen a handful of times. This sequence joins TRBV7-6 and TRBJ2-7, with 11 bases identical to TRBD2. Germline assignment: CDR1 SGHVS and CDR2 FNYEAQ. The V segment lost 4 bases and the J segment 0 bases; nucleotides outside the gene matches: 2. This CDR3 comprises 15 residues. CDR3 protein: CASSSLAGVSYEQYF. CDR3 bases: TGTGCCAGCAGCTCACTAGCGGGGGTCTCCTACGAGCAGTACTTC.

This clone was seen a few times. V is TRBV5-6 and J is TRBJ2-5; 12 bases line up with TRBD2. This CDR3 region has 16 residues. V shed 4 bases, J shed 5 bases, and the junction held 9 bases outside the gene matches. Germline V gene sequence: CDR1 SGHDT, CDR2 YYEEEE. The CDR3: CASSRQLAGGGETQYF. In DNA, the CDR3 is TGTGCCAGCAGCCGACAACTAGCGGGGGGCGGGGAGACCCAGTACTTC.

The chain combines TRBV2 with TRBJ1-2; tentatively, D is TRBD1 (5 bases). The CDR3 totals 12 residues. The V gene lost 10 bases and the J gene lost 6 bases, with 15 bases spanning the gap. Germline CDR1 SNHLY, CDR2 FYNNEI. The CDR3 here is CAIPGGGHGYTF. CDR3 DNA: TGTGCCATTCCGGGGGGGGGACATGGCTACACCTTC.